The source of this T cell receptor (beta chain) is a study of blood T cells in healthy people across ages. On the study more broadly: Researchers report that template switching captured about one barcoded beta molecule per two T cells.

With a J-beta primer mix and a sample-barcoded 5' primer, a second PCR ran about 6 to 11 cycles. TCRdb recomputed calls from the 5' RACE reads with MiXCR, one row per CDR3 protein. The top ten hold more than 20% of the sample, which has approximately 1,700,000 distinct CDR3 sequences, around 42% seen once. The amount of total RNA extracted per sample was at least 6 micrograms. Trimming cost V 5 bases and J 4 bases, with 9 bases left between them. CDR3 size: 12 residues. This chain links TRBV12-3 or TRBV12-4 with TRBJ2-7; D is ambiguous. This TCR was recovered from a human donor in good health. Input material: blood. For the CDR3, the DNA is TGTGCCAGCAGTGCCCAGTATTACGAGCAGTACTTC. Translated: CASSAQYYEQYF.